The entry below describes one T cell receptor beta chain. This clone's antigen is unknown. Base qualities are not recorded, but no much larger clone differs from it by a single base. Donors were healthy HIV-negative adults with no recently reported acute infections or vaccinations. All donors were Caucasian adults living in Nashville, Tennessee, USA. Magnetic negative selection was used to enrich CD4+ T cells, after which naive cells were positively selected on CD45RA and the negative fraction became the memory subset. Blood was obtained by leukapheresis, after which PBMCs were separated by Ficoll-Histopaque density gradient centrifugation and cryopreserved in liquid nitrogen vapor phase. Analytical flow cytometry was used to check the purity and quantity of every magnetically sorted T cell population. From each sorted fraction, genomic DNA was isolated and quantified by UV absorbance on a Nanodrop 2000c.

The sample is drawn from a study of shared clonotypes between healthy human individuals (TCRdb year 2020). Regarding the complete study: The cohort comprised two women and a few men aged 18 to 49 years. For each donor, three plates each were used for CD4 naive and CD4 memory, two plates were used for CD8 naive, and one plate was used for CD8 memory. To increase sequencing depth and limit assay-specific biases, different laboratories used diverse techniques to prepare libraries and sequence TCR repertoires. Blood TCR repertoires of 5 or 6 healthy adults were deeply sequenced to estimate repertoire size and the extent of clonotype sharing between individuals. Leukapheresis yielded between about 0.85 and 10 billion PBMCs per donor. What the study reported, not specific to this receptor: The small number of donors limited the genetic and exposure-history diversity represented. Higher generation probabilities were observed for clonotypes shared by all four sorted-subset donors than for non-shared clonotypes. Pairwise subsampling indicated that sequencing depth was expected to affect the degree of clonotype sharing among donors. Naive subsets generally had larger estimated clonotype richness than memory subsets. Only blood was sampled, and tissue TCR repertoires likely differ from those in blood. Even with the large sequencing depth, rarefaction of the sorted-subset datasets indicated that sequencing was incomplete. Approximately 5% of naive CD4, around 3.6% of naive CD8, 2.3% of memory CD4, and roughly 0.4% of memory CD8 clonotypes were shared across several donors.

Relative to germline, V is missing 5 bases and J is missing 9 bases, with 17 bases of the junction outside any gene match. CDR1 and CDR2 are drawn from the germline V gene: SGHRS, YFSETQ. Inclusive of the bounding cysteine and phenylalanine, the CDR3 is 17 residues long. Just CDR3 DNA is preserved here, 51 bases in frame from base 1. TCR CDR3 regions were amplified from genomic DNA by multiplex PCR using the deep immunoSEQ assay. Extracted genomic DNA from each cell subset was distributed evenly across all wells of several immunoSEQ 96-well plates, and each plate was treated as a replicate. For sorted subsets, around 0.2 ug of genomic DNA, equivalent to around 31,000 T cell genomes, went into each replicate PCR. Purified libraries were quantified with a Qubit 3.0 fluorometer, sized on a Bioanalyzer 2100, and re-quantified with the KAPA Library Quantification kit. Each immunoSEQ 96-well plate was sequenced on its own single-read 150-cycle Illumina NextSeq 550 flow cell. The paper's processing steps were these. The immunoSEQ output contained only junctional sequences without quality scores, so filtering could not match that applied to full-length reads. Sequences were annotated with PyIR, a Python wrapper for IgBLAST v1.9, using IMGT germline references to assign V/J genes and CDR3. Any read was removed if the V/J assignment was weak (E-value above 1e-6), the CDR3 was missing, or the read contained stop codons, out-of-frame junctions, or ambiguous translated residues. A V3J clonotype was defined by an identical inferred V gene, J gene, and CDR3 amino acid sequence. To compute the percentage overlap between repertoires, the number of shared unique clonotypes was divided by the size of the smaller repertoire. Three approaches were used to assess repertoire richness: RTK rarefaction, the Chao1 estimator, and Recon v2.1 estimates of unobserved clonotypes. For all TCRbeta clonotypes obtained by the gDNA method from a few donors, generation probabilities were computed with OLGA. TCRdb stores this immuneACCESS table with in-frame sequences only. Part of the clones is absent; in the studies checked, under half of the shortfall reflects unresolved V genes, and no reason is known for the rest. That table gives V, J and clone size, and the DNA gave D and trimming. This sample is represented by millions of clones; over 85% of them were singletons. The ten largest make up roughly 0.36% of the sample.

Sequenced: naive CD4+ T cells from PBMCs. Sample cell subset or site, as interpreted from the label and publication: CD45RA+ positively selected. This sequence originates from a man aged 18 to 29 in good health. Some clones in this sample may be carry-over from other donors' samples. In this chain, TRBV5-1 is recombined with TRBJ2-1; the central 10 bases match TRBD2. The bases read TGCGCCAGCAGACACATGCCTAGCGGGAGTTTTGGGACTGAGCAGTTCTTC. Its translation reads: CASRHMPSGSFGTEQFF.